This T cell receptor (beta chain) was obtained from a study of a mutant IDH1 vaccine in newly diagnosed glioma. Study-wide context: Patients received vaccination from 4-6 weeks after radiotherapy alone, or with temozolomide cycles. Patients' prior therapy spanned radiotherapy, temozolomide, or both; most underwent both.

For this clone: Its specificity is unknown.

Germline CDR1 and CDR2: MDHEN and SYDVKM. Deletions cut 2 bases from V and 7 bases from J, with 11 bases between. The CDR3 runs to 13 residues. Time point indicated: week 11, during vaccination. With topical imiquimod, each dose of the vaccine consisted of 300 ug of mutant IDH1 20-mer peptide. Assay used: immunoSEQ multiplex PCR; TCRdb lists only in-frame clones, some missing. The profile covers under 150,000 clones, with roughly 88% appearing a single time and 0.5% to 0.65% taken by the ten largest. This rearrangement joins TRBV28 to TRBJ1-2, with D possibly TRBD1 on 6 matching bases. The source material was PBMCs, sampled from a glioma patient whose treatment included an IDH1 peptide vaccine. This receptor was obtained from a woman in her forties or fifties with glioma. The CDR3 loop reads CASSLGTGLGYTF. The CDR3, as DNA: TGTGCCAGCAGTTTAGGCACAGGGCTTGGCTACACCTTC.